This TCR beta chain was retrieved from a study of cytomegalovirus exposure and HLA in healthy donors. As to this clone: Its specificity is not known.

Study observations and caveats: 15,000 to 20,000 TCR beta sequences were associated with HLA alleles at 0.05 false discovery rate in a later analysis. When analyzed later, a missense DCLRE1C variant was found to be linked to TCR beta V- and J-gene trimming.

This CDR3 spans 21 amino acids. The V gene end was trimmed by 2 bases and the J gene end by 6 bases; junction bases not matched to a gene: 23. CDR1 is SNHLY and CDR2 is FYNNEI in the germline V gene. The PCR employed 60 Vbeta primers together with 13 Jbeta primers. Profiling relied on immunoSEQ multiplex PCR, and the TCRdb table lists in-frame clones only, not all of them. This sample has 120,000 to 150,000 clones; roughly 90% occur once, and the top ten carry around 0.51%. The clonotype was recovered from a woman between 40 and 50 years old in good health and CMV-seronegative. The V and J genes are TRBV2 and TRBJ2-3, with 10 nucleotides matching TRBD2. The sequencing sample was made of PBMCs. CDR3 sequence: CASSEQPPLAGMGLLLDTQYF. The CDR3 nucleotides read TGTGCCAGCAGTGAACAGCCCCCACTAGCGGGAATGGGTTTGTTGTTGGATACGCAGTATTTT.